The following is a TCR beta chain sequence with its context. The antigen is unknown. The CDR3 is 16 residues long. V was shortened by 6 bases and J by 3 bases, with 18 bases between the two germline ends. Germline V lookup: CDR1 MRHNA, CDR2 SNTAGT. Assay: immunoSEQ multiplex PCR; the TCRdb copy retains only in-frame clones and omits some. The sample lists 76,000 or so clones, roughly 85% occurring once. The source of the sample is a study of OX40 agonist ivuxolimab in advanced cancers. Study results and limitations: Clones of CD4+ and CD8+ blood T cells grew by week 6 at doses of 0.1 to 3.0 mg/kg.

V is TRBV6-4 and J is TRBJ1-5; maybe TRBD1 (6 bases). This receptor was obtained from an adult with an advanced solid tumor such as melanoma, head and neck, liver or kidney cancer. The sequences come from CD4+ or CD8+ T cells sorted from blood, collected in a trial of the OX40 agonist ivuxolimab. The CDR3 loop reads CASSVHRTAHNQPQHF. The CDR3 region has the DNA TGTGCCAGCAGCGTCCACCGGACAGCGCACAATCAGCCCCAGCATTTT.